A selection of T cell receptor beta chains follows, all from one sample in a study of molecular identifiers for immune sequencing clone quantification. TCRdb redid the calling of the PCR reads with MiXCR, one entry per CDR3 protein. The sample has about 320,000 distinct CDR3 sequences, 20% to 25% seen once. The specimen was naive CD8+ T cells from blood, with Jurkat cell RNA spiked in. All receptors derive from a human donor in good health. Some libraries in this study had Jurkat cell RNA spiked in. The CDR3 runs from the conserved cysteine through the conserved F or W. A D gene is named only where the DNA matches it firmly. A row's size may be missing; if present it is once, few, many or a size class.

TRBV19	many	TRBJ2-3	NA	TGTGCCAGTAGTATCGGATTTGGGACGCCAGATACGCAGTATTTT	CASSIGFGTPDTQYF
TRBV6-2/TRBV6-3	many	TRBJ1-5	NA	TGTGCCAGCAGCGGATTTGAGGGAAACAATCAGCCCCAGCATTTT	CASSGFEGNNQPQHF
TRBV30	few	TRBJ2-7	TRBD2	TGTGCCTGGAGCTCTAGCGGGCGGTACGAGCAGTACTTC	CAWSSSGRYEQYF
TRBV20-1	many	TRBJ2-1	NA	TGCAGTGGAAAGGAGACAGGCCTGAGCTCCTACAATGAGCAGTTCTTC	CSGKETGLSSYNEQFF
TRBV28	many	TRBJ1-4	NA	TGTGCCAGCAGTTTAGCCTATGGGCCGGAAAAACTGTTTTTT	CASSLAYGPEKLFF
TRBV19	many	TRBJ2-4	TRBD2	TGTGCCAGTAGTATAGATCTAGCGGTGATGAACATTCAGTACTTC	CASSIDLAVMNIQYF
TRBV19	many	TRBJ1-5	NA	TGTGCCAGTAGTATAGATAGTGGGGATCAGCCCCAGCATTTT	CASSIDSGDQPQHF
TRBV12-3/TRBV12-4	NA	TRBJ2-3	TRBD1	TGTGCCAGCAGTTTAGCGCCTGGGACAGGCGGCGGCACAGATACGCAGTATTTT	CASSLAPGTGGGTDTQYF
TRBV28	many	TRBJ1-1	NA	TGTGCCAGCAGTCTTGAGGAAAGGGGGAACACTGAAGCTTTCTTT	CASSLEERGNTEAFF
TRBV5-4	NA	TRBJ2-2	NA	TGTGCCAGCAGCTTTGAGACCGGGGAGCTGTTTTTT	CASSFETGELFF
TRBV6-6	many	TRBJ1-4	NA	TGTGCCAGCAGTTCACAGGGTTCCAATGAAAAACTGTTTTTT	CASSSQGSNEKLFF
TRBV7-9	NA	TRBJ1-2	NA	TGTGCCAGCAGCGTCCGTCTGGGACGGTTCTATGGCTACACCTTC	CASSVRLGRFYGYTF
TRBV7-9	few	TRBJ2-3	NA	TGTGCCAGCAGCAGACCTGGGCCCGATACGCGGTATTTT	CASSRPGPDTRYF
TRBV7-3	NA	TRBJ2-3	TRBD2	TGTGCCAGCAGCTTGGGCGGGAGGGCTGGGGGGCAGTATTTT	CASSLGGRAGGQYF
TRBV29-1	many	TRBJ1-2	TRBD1	TGCAGCGTTGAAGCGGGACAGGGGGGACTCTATGGCTACACCTTC	CSVEAGQGGLYGYTF
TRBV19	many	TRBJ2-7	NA	TGTGCCAGTAGTATCGGCCCGGACCACTACGAGCAGTACTTC	CASSIGPDHYEQYF
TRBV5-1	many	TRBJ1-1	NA	TGCGCCAGCAGCTTGTTGGGACTCTTGGCTTTCTTT	CASSLLGLLAFF
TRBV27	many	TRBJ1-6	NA	TGTGCCAGCAGTTTTCAGGGGTATTCACCCCTCCACTTT	CASSFQGYSPLHF
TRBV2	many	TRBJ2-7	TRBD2	TGTGCCAGCAGGCTGACTAGCGACCTCTACGAGCAGTACTTC	CASRLTSDLYEQYF
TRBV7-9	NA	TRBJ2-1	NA	TGTGCCAGCAGCTTAGGTCTAGACAATGAGCAGTTCTTC	CASSLGLDNEQFF
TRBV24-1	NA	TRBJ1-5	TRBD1	TGTGCCACCAGCTTACAGGGGGCGGCCCAGCCCCAGCATTTT	CATSLQGAAQPQHF
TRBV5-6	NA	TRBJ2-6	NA	TGTGCCAGCAGCTTGGGACCAGGGGCTGGGGCCAACGTCCTGACTTTC	CASSLGPGAGANVLTF
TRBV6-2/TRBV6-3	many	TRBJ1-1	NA	TGTGCCAGCAGTTACGTGCAGGGAGGGCGGACTGAAGCTTTCTTT	CASSYVQGGRTEAFF
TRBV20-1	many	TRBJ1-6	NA	TGCAGTGCTAGAGACCCCTTGGACAGCTATAATTCACCCCTCCACTTT	CSARDPLDSYNSPLHF
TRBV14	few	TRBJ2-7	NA	TGTGCCAGCAGCCAAGAGGTGGTAGGATTCTACGAGCAGTACTTC	CASSQEVVGFYEQYF
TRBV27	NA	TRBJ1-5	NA	TGTGCCAGCAGTTCGCTAGGGTACAATCAGCCCCAGCATTTT	CASSSLGYNQPQHF
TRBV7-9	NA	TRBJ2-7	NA	TGTGCCAGCAGCTTATGGGATACCTACGAGCAGCACTTC	CASSLWDTYEQHF
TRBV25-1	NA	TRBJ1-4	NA	TGTGCCAGCAGTGAACTCAACGCGGGCAGACTGAGTGAAAAACTGTTTTTT	CASSELNAGRLSEKLFF
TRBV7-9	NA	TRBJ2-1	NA	TGTGCCAGCAGCTCCGTACGAGCGGCTCCCTACAATGAGCAGTTCTTC	CASSSVRAAPYNEQFF
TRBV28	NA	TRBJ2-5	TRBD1	TGTGCCAGCAGTGGACAGGGGGCCTCAGGGGCTTCTGAGGAGACCCAGTACTTC	CASSGQGASGASEETQYF
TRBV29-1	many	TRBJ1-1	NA	TGCAGCGTTGGTGGCGACAGAGAAAACACTGAAGCTTTCTTT	CSVGGDRENTEAFF
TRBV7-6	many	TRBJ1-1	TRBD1	TGTGCCAGCAGCCCCCGGGACAGTTCCACTGAAGCTTTCTTT	CASSPRDSSTEAFF
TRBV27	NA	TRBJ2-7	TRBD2	TGTGCCAGCAGTTTATACGGGAGGTCTTACGAGCAGTACTTC	CASSLYGRSYEQYF
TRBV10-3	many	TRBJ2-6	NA	TGTGCCATCAGCAAAGCCGGGGACGTCCTGACTTTC	CAISKAGDVLTF
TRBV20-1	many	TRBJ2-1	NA	TGCAGTGCTAGGGCCCCGGAGCAGCGGACCTACAATGAGCAGTTCTTC	CSARAPEQRTYNEQFF
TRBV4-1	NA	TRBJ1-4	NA	TGCGCCTTCAGGTCTTCTCTGGGAGATAATGAAAAACTGTTTTTT	CAFRSSLGDNEKLFF
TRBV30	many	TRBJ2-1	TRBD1	TGTGCCTGGAGTTCGACAGGGTATGAGCAGTTCTTC	CAWSSTGYEQFF
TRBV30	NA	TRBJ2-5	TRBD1	TGTGCCTGGACCGACAGGGCCGAGACCCAGTACTTC	CAWTDRAETQYF
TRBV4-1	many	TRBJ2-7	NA	TGCGCCAGCCGCAGGGGAGCGAGCGGGGAACACGAGCAGTACTTC	CASRRGASGEHEQYF
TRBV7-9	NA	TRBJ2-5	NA	TGTGCCAGCAGCCCACAAGAGGCCCAGTACTTC	CASSPQEAQYF
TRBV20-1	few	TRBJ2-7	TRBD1	TGCAGTGCAAACGCCGGGACAGTAAGCTCCTACGAGCAGTACTTC	CSANAGTVSSYEQYF
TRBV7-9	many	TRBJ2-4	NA	TGTGCCAGCAGCTTCGTGTCTGAAAACATTCAGTACTTC	CASSFVSENIQYF
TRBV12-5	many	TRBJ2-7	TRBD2	TGTGCTAGTGGTTTCCCGGGACTAGCGGGACCCCCTCCAGGCCGCGAGCAGTACTTC	CASGFPGLAGPPPGREQYF
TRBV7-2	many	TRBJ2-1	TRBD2	TGTGCCAGCAGCTTAGGGACTAGCGGCGATGAGCAGTTCTTC	CASSLGTSGDEQFF
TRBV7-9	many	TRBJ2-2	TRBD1	TGTGCCAGCAGCTCCTCTACAGGGGGCGAATCCGGGGAGCTGTTTTTT	CASSSSTGGESGELFF
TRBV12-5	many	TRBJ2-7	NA	TGTGCTAGTGGTTTGTCCTACTACGAGCAGTACTTC	CASGLSYYEQYF
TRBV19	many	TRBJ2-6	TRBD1	TGTGCCAGTAGCTTGGGACAGGGGGCTCCCGGGGCCAACGTCCTGACTTTC	CASSLGQGAPGANVLTF
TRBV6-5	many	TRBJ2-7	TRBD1	TGTGCCAGCAGTTACGGGGACAGAGACTACGAGCAGTACTTC	CASSYGDRDYEQYF
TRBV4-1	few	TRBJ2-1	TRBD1	TGCGCCAGCAGCCAAGATCTGGGACAGGGGTTTTACAATGAGCAGTTCTTC	CASSQDLGQGFYNEQFF
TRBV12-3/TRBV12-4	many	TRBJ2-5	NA	TGTGCCAGCAGCAGTCTAGCATTCCCAGAGACCCAGTACTTC	CASSSLAFPETQYF
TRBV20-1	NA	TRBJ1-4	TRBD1	TGCAGTGCTAGGGGGGGACAGGGAGGTGAAAAACTGTTTTTT	CSARGGQGGEKLFF
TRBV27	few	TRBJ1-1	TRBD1	TGTGCCAGCAGTTACCAGGGGGTTGAAGCTTTCTTT	CASSYQGVEAFF
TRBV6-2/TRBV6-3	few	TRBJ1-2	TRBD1	TGTGCCAGCAGTTACACCCGGGACAGGGAAGCGGCTAACTATGGCTACACCTTC	CASSYTRDREAANYGYTF
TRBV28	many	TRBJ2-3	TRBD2	TGTGCCAGCAGTTCGAAACTAGCGGATTATAACCCTCCCGATACGCAGTATTTT	CASSSKLADYNPPDTQYF
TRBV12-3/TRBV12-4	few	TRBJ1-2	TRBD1	TGTGCCAGCAGATTAATCGGGACAGAGGCTGGCTACACCTTC	CASRLIGTEAGYTF
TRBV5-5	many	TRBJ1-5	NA	TGTGCCAGCAGCTTGGTGCAGGGCAATCAGCCCCAGCATTTT	CASSLVQGNQPQHF
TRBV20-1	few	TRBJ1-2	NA	TGCAGTGCACAGTCGCGCAGGGAAAACTATGGCTACACCTTC	CSAQSRRENYGYTF
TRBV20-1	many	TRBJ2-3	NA	TGCAGTGCTGCAAAGGACTTTACAGATACGCAGTATTTT	CSAAKDFTDTQYF
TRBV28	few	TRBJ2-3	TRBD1	TGTGCCAGCAGCCCCCTCGGGACAGGGGTAACAGATACGCAGTATTTT	CASSPLGTGVTDTQYF